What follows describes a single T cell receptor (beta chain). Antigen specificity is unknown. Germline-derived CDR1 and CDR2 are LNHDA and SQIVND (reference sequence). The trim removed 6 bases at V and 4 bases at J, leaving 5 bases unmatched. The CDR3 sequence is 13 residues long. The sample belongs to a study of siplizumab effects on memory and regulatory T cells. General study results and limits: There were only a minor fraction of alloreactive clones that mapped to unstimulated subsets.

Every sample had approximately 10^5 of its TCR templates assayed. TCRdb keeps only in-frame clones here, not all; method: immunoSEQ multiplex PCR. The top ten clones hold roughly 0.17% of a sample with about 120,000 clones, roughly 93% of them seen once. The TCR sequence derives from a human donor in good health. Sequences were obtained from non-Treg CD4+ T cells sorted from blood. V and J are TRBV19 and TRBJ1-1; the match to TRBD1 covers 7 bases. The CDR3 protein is CASRVDRTTEAFF. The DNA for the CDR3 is TGTGCCAGTAGAGTGGACAGGACCACTGAAGCTTTCTTT.